The following is a T cell receptor beta chain sequence with its context. Source study methods: Estimation of nucleated cell counts relied on the amplification of reference gene primers. Profiled with immunoSEQ multiplex PCR; TCRdb holds only in-frame clones, not every one. V and J calls and clone size come straight from that table; D and trimming were deduced from the DNA. The sample lists 270,000 or so clones, 80% to 90% occurring once. This sample stems from a study of blood T cell repertoires in COVID-19. The CDR3 consists of 15 residues. Trimming took 4 bases from V and 1 from J, leaving 11 bases between them. From germline, CDR1 is LGHDT and CDR2 YNNKEL (reference sequence). Seattle researchers signed up patients amid active infection and tracked them longitudinally.

This sequence joins TRBV3-1 (or the pseudogene TRBV3-2) and TRBJ2-1; maybe TRBD2 (5 bases). Sequencing was performed on peripheral blood. This TCR derives from a woman in her 30s with COVID-19, enrolled during active disease. This CDR3 reads CASSLGAGSYNEQFF. In nucleotides, the CDR3 is TGTGCCAGCAGCCTAGGTGCGGGTTCCTACAATGAGCAGTTCTTC.